The 10 T cell receptor beta chains presented below share a single source sample, sequenced in a study of blood T cell repertoires in COVID-19. Assay: immunoSEQ multiplex PCR; the TCRdb copy retains only in-frame clones and omits some. Among approximately 400,000 clones, over 80% were seen once, and the ten largest hold less than 6%. Material: PBMCs or T cells enriched from blood (not recorded which). The receptors here all came from a woman between 45 and 60 years old who had recovered from COVID-19.

In its sample, this clone was seen a few times. The V call is TRBV25-1, the J call TRBJ1-2; D possibly corresponds to TRBD1 (5 bases). V was cut by 6 bases and J by 2 bases, with 7 bases left in between. CDR3 length: 12 residues. The germline V gene has CDR1 MGHDK and CDR2 SYGVNS. For the CDR3, the DNA is TGTGCCAGCAGAGGGGTCAACTATGGCTACACCTTC. Its protein is CASRGVNYGYTF.

The chain couples TRBV9 to TRBJ1-1; no firm D call. Germline V gene sequence: CDR1 SGDLS, CDR2 YYNGEE. Trimming took 2 bases from V and 3 from J, leaving 11 bases between them. This CDR3 region has 14 residues. CDR3 loop: CASSVGTVHTEAFF. The CDR3 nucleotides read TGTGCCAGCAGCGTTGGAACAGTGCACACTGAAGCTTTCTTT. The variable domain in full, with the rest retrieved from reference TRBV9 and TRBJ1-1, is DSGVTQTPKHLITATGQRVTLRCSPRSGDLSVYWYQQSLDQGLQFLIQYYNGEERAKGNILERFSAQQFPDLHSELNLSSLELGDSALYFCASSVGTVHTEAFFGQGTRLTVV.

The chain joins TRBV7-2 to TRBJ2-6, with a possible D match to TRBD1 (6 bases). The germline CDR1 and CDR2 sequences are SGHTA and FQGNSA. This CDR3 region has 14 residues. V dropped 1 base and J dropped 10 bases, with 11 bases sitting between them. The CDR3 region has the DNA TGTGCCAGCAGCTTAGTAACAGGGCCAAACGTCCTGACTTTC. Protein product: CASSLVTGPNVLTF.

In this sample, this clone turned up once. The chain is built from TRBV19 and TRBJ2-3; TRBD2 matches at 12 bases. Germline CDR1 and CDR2: LNHDA and SQIVND (reference sequence). The J segment lost 7 bases and the V segment lost 5 bases, leaving 7 bases of the junction unmatched. There are 15 residues in the CDR3. CDR3 nucleotide sequence: TGTGCCAGTAGTCCCCTAGCGGGGGGGCAAAATACGCAGTATTTT. Protein product: CASSPLAGGQNTQYF.

This clone came up once. V and J are TRBV7-3 and TRBJ2-1; 9 bases are a match to TRBD2. After removal of 2 bases from V and 8 bases from J, the junction contained 7 bases not matched to a gene. Germline CDR1 reads SGHTA; CDR2 reads FQGTGA. The CDR3 totals 15 residues. CDR3 sequence: CASSLGLAGAYEQFF. The CDR3 bases are TGTGCCAGCAGCTTAGGGTTAGCGGGAGCCTATGAGCAGTTCTTC.

A single count supports this clone. CDR3 coding DNA: TGTGCCACCTCCGGTCCAGGGCGAAATAATTCACCCCTCCACTTT. It translates to CATSGPGRNNSPLHF. This sequence joins TRBV19 and TRBJ1-6, with TRBD1 as a possible D gene (5 bases). With 10 bases removed from V and 5 bases from J, the gap between germline ends came to 18 bases. CDR1 is LNHDA, CDR2 SQIVND, per germline (reference sequence). The CDR3 length is 15 residues.

This chain connects TRBV5-8 to TRBJ2-2; D uncertain. V lost 1 base and J lost 7, with 11 bases in between. Per the germline V gene, CDR1 is SGHTS and CDR2 is YDEGEE. CDR3 size: 14 residues. CDR3 region: CASSLMSVVGELFF. The CDR3 nucleotides are TGTGCCAGCAGCTTGATGTCGGTCGTCGGGGAGCTGTTTTTT.

The chain combines TRBV27 with TRBJ1-2; perhaps TRBD1 as D (6 bases). V shed 4 bases and J shed 6 bases, with 12 bases lying between them. The CDR3 sequence is 13 residues long. Per germline, CDR1 MNHEY and CDR2 SMNVEV (reference sequence). The CDR3 coding sequence is TGTGCCAGCAGTTCAAAGCACAGGGATGGCTACACCTTC. This translates into CASSSKHRDGYTF.

The CDR3, as DNA: TGTGCCAGCTCACCACTCGCGGGAGGAGAGACCGGGGAGCTGTTTTTT. This encodes CASSPLAGGETGELFF. The gene calls are TRBV18 and TRBJ2-2; 8 bases line up with TRBD2. CDR1 is KGHSH, CDR2 LQKENI, per germline. The CDR3 sequence is 16 residues long. J gave up 5 bases and V 1 base, and 6 bases lay outside the gene matches.

This clone was seen only once. The chain combines TRBV6-1 with TRBJ2-7; TRBD1 matches 7 bases. The V gene end was trimmed by 0 bases and the J gene end by 3 bases; junction bases not matched to a gene: 5. Germline V gene sequence: CDR1 MNHNS, CDR2 SASEGT. The CDR3 length is 15 residues. CDR3 sequence reads: CASSEAIRQGYEQYF. As DNA, the CDR3 is TGTGCCAGCAGTGAAGCGATCCGACAGGGCTACGAGCAGTACTTC.